Shown below are 8 T cell receptor beta chains from a single sample sequenced in a study of blood T cell repertoires in COVID-19. Sequencing was performed with immunoSEQ multiplex PCR; in TCRdb, only in-frame clones are kept and a portion is missing. The sample lists around 110,000 clones, 84% occurring once. Sequences were obtained from PBMCs or T cells enriched from blood (not recorded which). The receptors originated from a woman aged 25 to 39 who had recovered from COVID-19.

This chain joins TRBV19 and TRBJ2-2; 8 bases agree with TRBD2. The CDR3 consists of 20 residues. The V gene's germline CDR1 is LNHDA and CDR2 SQIVND (reference sequence). With 5 bases clipped from V and 0 bases from J, the junction kept 17 bases outside the gene matches. CDR3 coding DNA: TGTGCCAGTAGTGTTCTACGCTCCGGGGCGCGGGGGGCGAACACCGGGGAGCTGTTTTTT. Protein sequence: CASSVLRSGARGANTGELFF.

The chain combines TRBV2 with TRBJ2-2, with D hard to call. This CDR3 has 14 amino acids. The germline gives CDR1 SNHLY, CDR2 FYNNEI. Trimming removed 2 bases from V and 0 bases from J, with 4 bases in between. CDR3: CASSEFTNTGELFF. The CDR3 DNA reads as TGTGCCAGCAGTGAATTTACGAACACCGGGGAGCTGTTTTTT.

V usage is TRBV6-2 or TRBV6-3 and J usage is TRBJ1-5, with 7 bases matching TRBD1. The junction had 8 bases not matched to a gene; V was cut back by 4 bases and J by 5 bases. The germline CDR1 and CDR2 sequences are MNHEY and SVGEGT. This CDR3 has 15 amino acids. The CDR3 bases are TGTGCCAGCAGTTCCCTGGGACAGACCGATCAGCCCCAGCATTTT. Amino acid sequence: CASSSLGQTDQPQHF.

The J gene is TRBJ2-2, the V gene TRBV6-2 or TRBV6-3, with a possible D match to TRBD2 (5 bases). Trimming took 2 bases from V and 4 from J, leaving 8 bases between them. The germline CDR1 and CDR2 sequences are MNHEY and SVGEGT. CDR3 length: 14 amino acids. This CDR3 is CASSYPGITGELFF. DNA of the CDR3: TGTGCCAGCAGTTACCCGGGAATCACCGGGGAGCTGTTTTTT.

This chain joins TRBV28 and TRBJ1-1; 10 bases align to TRBD1. The CDR3 is 15 amino acids. Germline trimming cut 8 bases from V and 4 bases from J; bases unmatched to any gene: 10. Per germline, CDR1 MDHEN and CDR2 SYDVKM. The CDR3 reads CASGTGVMAGTEAFF. The CDR3 region has the DNA TGTGCCAGCGGGACAGGGGTCATGGCCGGCACTGAAGCTTTCTTT.

V gene TRBV29-1 combines with J gene TRBJ1-2; 10 bases fit TRBD1. Looked up from germline, CDR1 is SQVTM and CDR2 is ANQGSEA. The CDR3 length is 16 residues. Trimming took 1 base from V and 4 from J; bases not matched to a gene: 9. The CDR3 DNA reads TGCAGCGTTGAAGTGCCAACCGGGACAGGGGCCTATGGCTACACCTTC. It codes for CSVEVPTGTGAYGYTF.

This chain joins TRBV27 and TRBJ2-3; D is possibly TRBD2 (5 bases). CDR3 length equals 16 residues. Germline V gene lookup returns CDR1 MNHEY and CDR2 SMNVEV (reference sequence). Trimming cost V 5 bases and J 2 bases, with 17 bases left between them. The CDR3 sequence: CASSRERTPITDTQYF. DNA of the CDR3: TGTGCCAGCAGTAGGGAGCGGACTCCAATCACAGATACGCAGTATTTT.

CDR3 loop: CASSRTESLLAEAFF. DNA of the CDR3: TGCGCCAGCAGTCGGACAGAAAGTTTATTGGCTGAAGCTTTCTTT. The chain has TRBV4-1 and TRBJ1-1, with a weak D call TRBD1 (6 bases). The CDR3 runs 15 residues. The V end lost 6 bases, the J end lost 6 bases, and 20 bases lay between the germline ends. Germline V lookup: CDR1 MGHRA, CDR2 YSYEKL.